Below, one T cell receptor beta chain is given with its context. The data were produced by immunoSEQ multiplex PCR, yet TCRdb's version contains in-frame clones alone and is incomplete. The data show around 330,000 clones, roughly 90% seen once. The record originates from a study of blood T cell repertoires in COVID-19. Study-level background: PBMCs, B-cell-depleted T cells, or T cells provided the cDNA or gDNA that made up the material.

Germline CDR1 and CDR2: GTSNPN and SVGIG (reference sequence). The CDR3 sequence is 11 residues long. Germline trimming cut 8 bases from V and 5 bases from J; bases unmatched to any gene: 5. This TCR came from a woman in her forties or fifties with active or convalescent COVID-19. Source material: peripheral blood. This chain joins TRBV30 and TRBJ1-1; TRBD1 matches 7 bases. This chain's CDR3 is CANRGYTEAFF. The CDR3 region has the DNA TGTGCCAACAGGGGTTATACTGAAGCTTTCTTT.